These 15 T cell receptor beta chains originate from one sample sequenced in a study of T cell clonality in common variable immunodeficiency. Findings and limits, study-wide: Reportedly, TCR beta sequences from common variable immunodeficiency showed fewer deletions and N-nucleotide insertions.

The table came from immunoSEQ multiplex PCR; TCRdb's copy has only in-frame clones and leaves some out. The specimen has roughly 42,000 clones, none found just once. For these receptors, no antigen is known. The sample was peripheral blood mononuclear cells. These receptor sequences come from a human donor with common variable immunodeficiency.

In regard to this clone: The sequence runs out 3 residues before the end of the CDR3; the remainder is reconstructed from the germline J gene. This chain joins TRBV2 and TRBJ2-5; 10 bases match TRBD2. The CDR3 contains 16 residues. Germline V gives CDR1 SNHLY, CDR2 FYNNEI. The V and J ends lost 6 bases and 3 bases, in that order; junction bases with no gene match: 10. The chain's CDR3 is CASSPWGLAGEETQYF. The covered CDR3 bases are TGTGCCAGCAGCCCGTGGGGCCTAGCGGGGGAAGAGACC.

This clone was recorded many times. The CDR3 goes on 3 residues after the read ends, and that part is filled in from the germline J gene. This sequence joins TRBV30 and TRBJ2-1, with a possible D match to TRBD2 (6 bases). Between the trimmed V and J ends, which lost 2 bases and 6 bases, there was a span of 17 bases. CDR3 length: 15 amino acids. Germline V gene lookup returns CDR1 GTSNPN and CDR2 SVGIG (reference sequence). CDR3 DNA, as far as it was read: TGTGCCTGGAGTTTTCGGGGGATCGGTGGCAATGAG. Its translation is CAWSFRGIGGNE. The CDR3 reads in full as CAWSFRGIGGNEQFF.

This clone was counted many times. The read gets to within 3 residues of the CDR3 end, and the germline J gene fills in the rest. The V call is TRBV5-4, the J call TRBJ2-3; 7 nucleotides agree with TRBD1. CDR1 is SGHNT and CDR2 is YYREEE in the germline V gene (reference sequence). The CDR3 consists of 16 residues. The V and J ends lost 2 bases and 1 base, in that order; junction bases with no gene match: 7. The covered CDR3 bases are TGTGCCAGCAGCTTTAAACAGGGGTCGGGCACAGATACG. This gives the protein CASSFKQGSGTDT. The CDR3 in its entirety is CASSFKQGSGTDTQYF.

There are a few counts of this clone. The CDR3 goes on 3 residues after the read ends, and that part is filled in from the germline J gene. The chain combines TRBV5-1 with TRBJ1-5; 7 bases align to TRBD1. The CDR3 contains 16 residues. Germline V lookup: CDR1 SGHRS, CDR2 YFSETQ. Trimming cost V 0 bases and J 0 bases; bases outside gene matches: 3. The part of the CDR3 DNA that was read is TGCGCCAGCAGCTTGGATCCAGGGGGTAGCAATCAGCCC. It specifies CASSLDPGGSNQP. The full CDR3 sequence reads CASSLDPGGSNQPQHF.

This clone came up a few times. The missing CDR3 end, 3 residues past where the read stops, is filled in from the germline J gene. The chain carries TRBV7-9 and TRBJ2-1, with 7 bases lining up with TRBD1. The CDR3 spans 15 residues. Germline-derived CDR1 and CDR2 are SEHNR and FQNEAQ (reference sequence). V shed 2 bases and J 5 bases; nucleotides not matched to a gene: 6. CDR3 residues: CASSLWDSINNEQFF. The covered CDR3 bases are TGTGCCAGCAGCTTATGGGACAGTATTAACAATGAG.

Note on this clone: The DNA ends 3 residues before the CDR3 does, and the rest of the CDR3 is filled in from the germline J gene. The chain couples TRBV2 to TRBJ1-2; 8 positions agree with TRBD1. The CDR3 is 13 residues long. Germline assignment: CDR1 SNHLY and CDR2 FYNNEI. Unmatched junction bases numbered 6, after V lost 6 bases and J lost 6 bases. The covered CDR3 bases are TGTGCCAGCAGCCTGGACAGGGACAATGGC. As protein: CASSLDRDNG. The complete CDR3 reads CASSLDRDNGYTF.

This clone was detected a few times. The sequence runs out 3 residues before the end of the CDR3; the remainder is reconstructed from the germline J gene. This chain links TRBV19 with TRBJ2-5; D remains unclear. Trimming removed 5 bases at V and 5 bases at J, with 9 bases between. This CDR3 comprises 12 residues. Germline loops: CDR1 LNHDA, CDR2 SQIVND (reference sequence). CDR3 amino acids: CASSRVGETQYF. The DNA read from the CDR3 is TGTGCCAGTAGTCGGGTCGGGGAGACC. Variable domain in full (rest from reference TRBV19 and TRBJ2-5): DGGITQSPKYLFRKEGQNVTLSCEQNLNHDAMYWYRQDPGQGLRLIYYSQIVNDFQKGDIAEGYSVSREKKESFPLTVTSAQKNPTAFYLCASSRVGETQYFGPGTRLLVL.

This clone was recorded many times. The read finishes 3 residues shy of the CDR3 end, and the germline J gene is used to complete it. The rearrangement uses TRBV20-1 and TRBJ1-4; 8 bases agree with TRBD1. The junction had 8 bases not matched to a gene; V was cut back by 6 bases and J by 5 bases. The germline V gene encodes CDR1 DFQATT and CDR2 SNEGSKA (reference sequence). The CDR3 has 14 amino acids. The CDR3 bases that were read are TGCAGTGCACGACAGGGGACGGGAAATGAAAAA. This encodes CSARQGTGNEK. The whole CDR3 reads CSARQGTGNEKLFF.

This clone was picked up a small number of times. With the read ending 3 residues before the CDR3 end, the germline J gene is used to fill in that end. This sequence joins TRBV19 and TRBJ2-4; 10 nucleotides agree with TRBD2. This CDR3 region has 16 residues. The V segment lost 5 bases and the J segment 6 bases; nucleotides outside the gene matches: 10. Germline CDR1 LNHDA, CDR2 SQIVND (reference sequence). This CDR3 is CASSVWRAGGLNIQYF. Incomplete CDR3 DNA: TGTGCCAGTAGTGTATGGCGAGCGGGAGGGTTAAACATT.

With respect to this clone: The sequence runs out 3 residues before the end of the CDR3; the remainder is reconstructed from the germline J gene. V usage is TRBV7-9 and J usage is TRBJ1-3; TRBD1 might be the D (6 bases). Germline loops: CDR1 SEHNR, CDR2 FQNEAQ (reference sequence). V was clipped by 3 bases and J by 8 bases, with 8 bases between them. CDR3 size: 12 residues. The CDR3 protein is CASSFSGDTIYF. CDR3 DNA (partial): TGTGCCAGCAGCTTTTCAGGGGACACC.

This clone was counted at least ten times. The DNA ends 3 residues before the CDR3 does, and the rest of the CDR3 is filled in from the germline J gene. The rearrangement joins TRBV6-2 or TRBV6-3 to TRBJ2-3; 10 nucleotides agree with TRBD1. Germline loops: CDR1 MNHEY, CDR2 SVGEGT. Germline trimming cut 6 bases from V and 3 bases from J; bases unmatched to any gene: 6. The CDR3 has 15 amino acids. Partial CDR3 DNA: TGTGCCAGCAGAACCGACAGGGGGCAGACAGATACG. Its protein is CASRTDRGQTDT. The full CDR3 reads CASRTDRGQTDTQYF.

This clone was counted a few times. The read terminates 3 residues ahead of where the CDR3 ends, so the germline J gene completes it. This sequence joins TRBV30 and TRBJ1-5, with D tentatively TRBD1 (5 bases). CDR3 length: 14 residues. Trimming removed 0 bases at V and 6 bases at J, with 12 bases between. Germline lookup yields CDR1 GTSNPN and CDR2 SVGIG (reference sequence). Partial CDR3 DNA: TGTGCCTGGAGTGTAATCAGGGAGGCTCAGCCC. Translating it yields CAWSVIREAQP. The whole CDR3 protein is CAWSVIREAQPQHF.

Concerning this clone itself: The read comes to an end 3 residues before the CDR3 does, leaving the germline J gene to fill in the end. The chain is built from TRBV7-8 and TRBJ2-5; 8 nucleotides agree with TRBD2. Per germline, CDR1 SGHVS and CDR2 FQNEAQ. Trimming removed 5 bases from V and 7 bases from J; junction bases left unmatched: 6. The CDR3 length is 13 residues. CDR3 bases read: TGTGCCAGCAGCAGAAGCGGGGGAGGGACC. It translates to CASSRSGGGT. The whole CDR3 protein is CASSRSGGGTQYF.

The table lists this clone with many counts. Incomplete CDR3 DNA: TGCAGTGCTCACAGGGGGAACGGGGAG. Its protein is CSAHRGNGE. The full CDR3 is CSAHRGNGELFF. V gene TRBV20-1 combines with J gene TRBJ2-2, with 8 bases fitting TRBD1. The observed sequence ends 3 residues before the CDR3 terminus, with the missing tail filled in from the germline J gene. The trim removed 5 bases at V and 7 bases at J, leaving 3 bases unmatched. The germline V gene has CDR1 DFQATT and CDR2 SNEGSKA (reference sequence). The CDR3 has 12 amino acids.

There are many counts of this clone. The read is 3 residues too short to cover the CDR3 end, so that end is filled in from the germline J gene. The chain couples TRBV18 to TRBJ2-2; the D gene is possibly TRBD1 (7 bases). The ends were cut back, 4 bases at V and 3 bases at J, with 9 bases in the middle. Germline V gene lookup returns CDR1 KGHSH and CDR2 LQKENI. CDR3 length: 14 residues. CDR3 sequence: CASSRRGDTGELFF. The CDR3 bases that were read are TGTGCCAGCTCACGCAGGGGGGACACCGGGGAG. Together with reference TRBV18 and TRBJ2-2, the CDR3 gives the full variable domain: NAGVMQNPRHLVRRRGQEARLRCSPMKGHSHVYWYRQLPEEGLKFMVYLQKENIIDESGMPKERFSAEFPKEGPSILRIQQVVRGDSAAYFCASSRRGDTGELFFGEGSRLTVL.